The 18 T cell receptor beta chains below were found in one sample sequenced in a study of blood T cells in healthy people across ages. A second PCR, run for roughly 7 to 12 cycles, used a sample-barcoded 5' primer plus a J-beta primer mix. In TCRdb, the 5' RACE reads were re-called with MiXCR into one record per CDR3 protein. In the table there are 700,000 or so distinct CDR3 sequences, about 43% of which are singletons. Sequenced: blood. The source is a man older than 75 in good health.

In this sample, this clonotype turned up a few times. The chain is built from TRBV7-9 and TRBJ2-6; TRBD2 is a possible D gene (5 bases). Germline lookup yields CDR1 SEHNR and CDR2 FQNEAQ (reference sequence). The CDR3 covers 15 residues. V shed 2 bases and J shed 3 bases, with 8 bases lying between them. In DNA form, the CDR3 reads TGTGCCAGCAGCTTAAGAGGGAATGGGGCCAACGTCCTGACTTTC. Its translation is CASSLRGNGANVLTF. Looking up the rest from reference TRBV7-9 and TRBJ2-6 gives the full variable domain: DTGVSQNPRHKITKRGQNVTFRCDPISEHNRLYWYRQTLGQGPEFLTYFQNEAQLEKSRLLSDRFSAERPKGSFSTLEIQRTEQGDSAMYLCASSLRGNGANVLTFGAGSRLTVL.

The chain combines TRBV27 with TRBJ2-5; 10 positions agree with TRBD2. The CDR3 extends over 14 amino acids. With V trimmed by 9 bases and J by 4 bases, 8 bases remained unmatched. CDR1 and CDR2 (germline): MNHEY, SMNVEV (reference sequence). CDR3 sequence: CASASGGATETQYF. For the CDR3, the DNA is TGTGCCAGTGCCAGCGGGGGGGCGACAGAGACCCAGTACTTC.

The V gene is TRBV20-1, the J gene TRBJ2-2; possibly TRBD1 for D (6 bases). V was trimmed by 5 bases and J by 0 bases, leaving 16 bases between them. The germline CDR1 and CDR2 sequences are DFQATT and SNEGSKA (reference sequence). CDR3 size: 16 residues. CDR3 in amino acids: CSAAPGQIANTGELFF. CDR3 bases: TGCAGTGCTGCCCCAGGACAGATCGCGAACACCGGGGAGCTGTTTTTT.

The V and J genes are TRBV20-1 and TRBJ2-7, with D uncertain. Trimming shortened V by 4 bases and J by 2 bases, and 12 bases separated the two germline ends. The CDR3 runs to 13 residues. CDR1 and CDR2 (germline): DFQATT, SNEGSKA (reference sequence). DNA of the CDR3: TGCAGTGCTATTTACGGGCCCACCTACGAGCAGTACTTC. The encoded protein is CSAIYGPTYEQYF.

J is TRBJ2-7 and V is TRBV20-1, with 12 bases that match TRBD2. Germline assignment: CDR1 DFQATT and CDR2 SNEGSKA (reference sequence). The V segment lost 5 bases and the J segment 4 bases; nucleotides outside the gene matches: 3. This CDR3 has 13 residues. The CDR3 loop is CSARGLAGYEQYF. CDR3 DNA: TGCAGTGCTCGTGGACTAGCGGGATACGAGCAGTACTTC.

The table lists this clonotype with a few counts. This chain connects TRBV25-1 to TRBJ1-2; D is perhaps TRBD1 (6 bases). V was shortened by 8 bases and J by 4 bases, with 20 bases between the two germline ends. CDR3 length: 15 residues. Per the germline V gene, CDR1 is MGHDK and CDR2 is SYGVNS. Here the CDR3 DNA reads TGTGCCAGCCAGGTCGGGGGGGCGCCGACCTATGGCTACACCTTC. Translated: CASQVGGAPTYGYTF.

CDR3 DNA: TGTGCCAGCAGGCCTCCCTCGGGAGTTAAGTACACCGGGGAGCTGTTTTTT. Translated, it gives CASRPPSGVKYTGELFF. The V call is TRBV6-2 or TRBV6-3, the J call TRBJ2-2; D is perhaps TRBD2 (6 bases). Germline V gene lookup returns CDR1 MNHEY and CDR2 SVGEGT. CDR3 length equals 17 residues. Trimming shortened V by 6 bases and J by 3 bases, and 20 bases separated the two germline ends.

Concerning this clonotype itself: At one end, the junction sequence differs from germline, possibly due to a read error. The chain recombines TRBV5-1 with TRBJ2-3; 8 bases match TRBD1. CDR3 length equals 15 residues. Germline V CDR1 and CDR2: SGHRS, YFSETQ. This CDR3 reads CASSGDRGMTDAQYF. The CDR3 bases are TGCGCCAGCAGCGGAGACAGGGGAATGACAGATGCGCAGTATTTT.

In this sample, this clonotype turned up a few times. The genes are TRBV7-8 and TRBJ1-1; 10 positions agree with TRBD1. Germline loops: CDR1 SGHVS, CDR2 FQNEAQ. V shed 5 bases, J shed 0 bases, and the junction held 12 bases outside the gene matches. The CDR3 is made up of 18 amino acids. Here the CDR3 reads CASSARFDRGRLNTEAFF. CDR3 nucleotide sequence: TGTGCCAGCAGCGCCCGTTTCGACAGGGGGCGTTTGAACACTGAAGCTTTCTTT.

The chain has TRBV11-1 and TRBJ2-3; 8 nucleotides line up with TRBD2. The germline gives CDR1 SGHAT, CDR2 FQDESV (reference sequence). The length of the CDR3 is 15 residues. The junction had 10 bases not matched to a gene; V was cut back by 5 bases and J by 6 bases. CDR3 amino acids: CASSQRSAGVDTQYF. The DNA of the CDR3 is TGTGCCAGCAGCCAGCGGTCAGCGGGAGTCGATACGCAGTATTTT.

CDR3 region: CSAREQPGGNQPQHF. The CDR3, as DNA: TGCAGTGCTAGAGAGCAGCCCGGGGGCAATCAGCCCCAGCATTTT. The J gene is TRBJ1-5, the V gene TRBV20-1; D gene uncertain. The germline V gene has CDR1 DFQATT and CDR2 SNEGSKA (reference sequence). V lost 0 bases and J lost 2, with 11 bases in between. This CDR3 contains 15 residues.

The sample holds a few counts of this clonotype. The chain recombines TRBV6-2 or TRBV6-3 with TRBJ2-5; either TRBD1 or TRBD2 may fit D (6 bases each). Germline V gives CDR1 MNHEY, CDR2 SVGEGT. Trimming cost V 5 bases and J 5 bases, with 18 bases left between them. There are 15 residues in the CDR3. The CDR3 sequence is CASSTPAQGRETQYF. The CDR3 DNA reads as TGTGCCAGCAGTACCCCGGCCCAGGGGAGGGAGACCCAGTACTTC.

This chain joins TRBV6-2 or TRBV6-3 and TRBJ2-2; D is unresolved. The CDR3 length is 13 residues. V lost 5 bases and J 4 bases, leaving 8 bases between the germline ends. CDR1 MNHEY and CDR2 SVGEGT come from the germline V gene. This CDR3 reads CASSGRPTGELFF. The CDR3 DNA reads TGTGCCAGCAGTGGTCGACCCACCGGGGAGCTGTTTTTT.

This clonotype occurred a few times. The chain recombines TRBV2 with TRBJ1-1; D not resolved. Trimming shortened V by 5 bases and J by 1 base, and 11 bases separated the two germline ends. Per the germline V gene, CDR1 is SNHLY and CDR2 is FYNNEI. This CDR3 contains 14 residues. The CDR3 protein is CASSIVQWNTEAFF. The CDR3 region has the DNA TGTGCCAGCAGTATCGTCCAATGGAACACTGAAGCTTTCTTT.

This clonotype was found a few times. The J gene is TRBJ2-5, the V gene TRBV6-2 or TRBV6-3; TRBD2 is a possible D gene (5 bases). Trimming stripped 5 bases from V and 7 bases from J, with 14 bases between. The germline gives CDR1 MNHEY, CDR2 SVGEGT. This CDR3 has 13 residues. The CDR3 reads CASSQGLAGTQYF. The CDR3 nucleotides read TGTGCCAGCAGTCAAGGACTGGCTGGGACCCAGTACTTC.

In this sample, this clonotype turned up a few times. The chain has TRBV3-1 and TRBJ2-5; D possibly corresponds to TRBD1 (5 bases). The CDR3 has 14 residues. Per germline, CDR1 LGHDT and CDR2 YNNKEL (reference sequence). Trimming removed 5 bases from V and 5 bases from J, with 15 bases in between. CDR3 DNA: TGTGCCAGCAGCTTCCGATCTGGGGCCGAGACCCAGTACTTC. Its protein product is CASSFRSGAETQYF.

This clonotype appeared a few times. This chain joins TRBV3-1 and TRBJ2-7, with 10 bases fitting TRBD1. The CDR3 is 16 residues long. V was clipped by 4 bases and J by 0 bases; unmatched bases: 6. Germline V gives CDR1 LGHDT, CDR2 YNNKEL (reference sequence). The CDR3 bases are TGTGCCAGCAGCCCTCGACAGGGGGCCACCTCCTACGAGCAGTACTTC. Amino acids: CASSPRQGATSYEQYF.

The V call is TRBV6-6, the J call TRBJ2-3; TRBD1 might be the D (6 bases). In germline, CDR1 is MNHNY, CDR2 SVGAGI (reference sequence). V was pared by 2 bases and J by 5 bases, with 11 bases between. The length of the CDR3 is 14 residues. As DNA, the CDR3 is TGTGCCAGCAGTTACCGGGACACCGTAGATACGCAGTATTTT. This encodes CASSYRDTVDTQYF.